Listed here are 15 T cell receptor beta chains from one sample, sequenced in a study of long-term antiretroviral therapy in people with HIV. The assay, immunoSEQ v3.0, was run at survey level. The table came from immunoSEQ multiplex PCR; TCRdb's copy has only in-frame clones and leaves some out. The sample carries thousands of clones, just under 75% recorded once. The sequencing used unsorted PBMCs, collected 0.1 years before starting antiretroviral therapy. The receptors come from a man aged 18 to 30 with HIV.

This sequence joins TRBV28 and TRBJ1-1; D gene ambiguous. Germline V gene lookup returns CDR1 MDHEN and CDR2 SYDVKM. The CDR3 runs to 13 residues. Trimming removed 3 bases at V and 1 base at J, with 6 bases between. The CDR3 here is CASSFTPNTEAFF. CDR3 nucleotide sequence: TGTGCCAGCAGTTTTACACCGAACACTGAAGCTTTCTTT.

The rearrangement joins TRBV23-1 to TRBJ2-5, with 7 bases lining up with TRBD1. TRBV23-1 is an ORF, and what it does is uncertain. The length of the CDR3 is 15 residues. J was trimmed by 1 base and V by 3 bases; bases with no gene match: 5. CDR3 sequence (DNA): TGCGCCAGCAGTCAGGGGACAGTAGCCCAAGAGACCCAGTACTTC. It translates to CASSQGTVAQETQYF.

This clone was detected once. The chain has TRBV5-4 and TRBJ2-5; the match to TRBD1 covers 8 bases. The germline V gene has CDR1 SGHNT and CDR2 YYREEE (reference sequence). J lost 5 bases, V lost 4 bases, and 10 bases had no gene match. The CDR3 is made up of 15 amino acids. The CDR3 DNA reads TGTGCCAGCAGCCCGACAGGGGCCACCCGGGAGACCCAGTACTTC. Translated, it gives CASSPTGATRETQYF.

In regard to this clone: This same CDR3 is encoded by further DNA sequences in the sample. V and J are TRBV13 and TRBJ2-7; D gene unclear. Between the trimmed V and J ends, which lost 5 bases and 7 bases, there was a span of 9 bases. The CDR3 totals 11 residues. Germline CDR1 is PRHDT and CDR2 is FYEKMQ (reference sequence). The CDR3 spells CASSLLREQYF. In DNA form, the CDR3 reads TGTGCCAGCAGCCTCCTACGGGAGCAGTACTTC.

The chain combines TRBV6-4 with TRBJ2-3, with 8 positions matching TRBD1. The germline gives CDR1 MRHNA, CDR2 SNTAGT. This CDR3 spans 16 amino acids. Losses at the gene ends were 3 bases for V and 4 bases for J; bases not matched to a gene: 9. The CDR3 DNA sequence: TGTGCCAGCAGTGAAAGTCCAGGGGGCGAATCAGATACGCAGTATTTT. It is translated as CASSESPGGESDTQYF.

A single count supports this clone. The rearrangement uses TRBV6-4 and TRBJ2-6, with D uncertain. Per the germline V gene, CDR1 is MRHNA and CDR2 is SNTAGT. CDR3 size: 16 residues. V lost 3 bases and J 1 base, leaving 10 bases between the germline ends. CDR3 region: CASSESAVSGANVLTF. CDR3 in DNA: TGTGCCAGCAGTGAGTCGGCGGTGTCTGGGGCCAACGTCCTGACTTTC.

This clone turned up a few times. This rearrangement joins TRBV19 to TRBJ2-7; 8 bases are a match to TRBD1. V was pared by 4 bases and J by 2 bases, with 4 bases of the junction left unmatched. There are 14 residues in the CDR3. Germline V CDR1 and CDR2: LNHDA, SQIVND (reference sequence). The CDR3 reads CASSSQTGAYEQYF. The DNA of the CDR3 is TGTGCCAGTAGTAGCCAGACAGGGGCCTACGAGCAGTACTTC.

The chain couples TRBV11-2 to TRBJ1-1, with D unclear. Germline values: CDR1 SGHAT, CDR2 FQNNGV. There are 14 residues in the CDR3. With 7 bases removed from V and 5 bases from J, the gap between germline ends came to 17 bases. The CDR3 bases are TGTGCCAGCACCCGAGGCTTGGGAAGTACTGAAGCTTTCTTT. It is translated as CASTRGLGSTEAFF.

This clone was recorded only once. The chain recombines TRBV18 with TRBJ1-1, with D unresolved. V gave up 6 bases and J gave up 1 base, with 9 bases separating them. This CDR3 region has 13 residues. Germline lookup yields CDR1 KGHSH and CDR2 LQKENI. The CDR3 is CASSLQENTEAFF. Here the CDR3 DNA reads TGTGCCAGCTCCCTCCAGGAGAACACTGAAGCTTTCTTT.

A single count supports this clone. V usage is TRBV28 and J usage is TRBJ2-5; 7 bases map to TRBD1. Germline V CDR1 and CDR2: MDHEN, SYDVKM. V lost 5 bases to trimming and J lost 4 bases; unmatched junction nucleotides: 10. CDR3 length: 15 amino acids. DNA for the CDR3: TGTGCCAGCAGTCAGGGGGTCAGGGCTGGAGAGACCCAGTACTTC. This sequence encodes CASSQGVRAGETQYF. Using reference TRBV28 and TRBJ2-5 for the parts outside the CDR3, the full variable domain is DVKVTQSSRYLVKRTGEKVFLECVQDMDHENMFWYRQDPGLGLRLIYFSYDVKMKEKGDIPEGYSVSREKKERFSLILESASTNQTSMYLCASSQGVRAGETQYFGPGTRLLVL.

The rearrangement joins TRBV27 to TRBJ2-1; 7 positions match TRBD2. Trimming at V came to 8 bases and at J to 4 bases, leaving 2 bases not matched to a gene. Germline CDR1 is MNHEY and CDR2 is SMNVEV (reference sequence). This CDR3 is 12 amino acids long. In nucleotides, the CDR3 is TGTGCCAGCGTCGGGGGGTACAATGAGCAGTTCTTC. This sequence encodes CASVGGYNEQFF.

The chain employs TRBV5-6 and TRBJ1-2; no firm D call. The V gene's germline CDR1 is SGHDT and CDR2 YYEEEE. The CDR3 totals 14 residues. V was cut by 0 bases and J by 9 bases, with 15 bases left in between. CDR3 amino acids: CASSLESYLWRYTF. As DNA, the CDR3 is TGTGCCAGCAGCTTGGAGAGTTACCTATGGCGCTACACCTTC. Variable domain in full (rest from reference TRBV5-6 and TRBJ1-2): DAGVTQSPTHLIKTRGQQVTLRCSPKSGHDTVSWYQQALGQGPQFIFQYYEEEERQRGNFPDRFSGHQFPNYSSELNVNALLLGDSALYLCASSLESYLWRYTFGSGTRLTVV.

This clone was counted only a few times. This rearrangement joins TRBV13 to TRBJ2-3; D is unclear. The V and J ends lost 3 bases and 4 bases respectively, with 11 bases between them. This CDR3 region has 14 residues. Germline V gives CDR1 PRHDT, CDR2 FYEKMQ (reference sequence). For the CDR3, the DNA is TGTGCCAGCAGCTTCCCTAGACTGGCAGATACGCAGTATTTT. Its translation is CASSFPRLADTQYF.

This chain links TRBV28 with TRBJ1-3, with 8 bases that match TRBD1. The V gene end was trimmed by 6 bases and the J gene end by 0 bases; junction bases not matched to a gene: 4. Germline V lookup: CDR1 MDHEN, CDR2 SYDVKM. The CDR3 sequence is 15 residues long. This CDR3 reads CASRLTGGSGNTIYF. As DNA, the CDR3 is TGTGCCAGCAGACTAACAGGGGGCTCTGGAAACACCATATATTTT.

The CDR3 DNA sequence: TGTGCCAGCAGCCAAGGGGTAGGGGACTCGGAGACCCAGTACTTC. Encoded protein: CASSQGVGDSETQYF. The J gene is TRBJ2-5, the V gene TRBV4-2; weak D call: TRBD2 (6 bases). Germline CDR1 and CDR2: LGHNA and YNFKEQ. Trimming removed 1 base at V and 5 bases at J, with 14 bases between. The CDR3 runs 15 residues.